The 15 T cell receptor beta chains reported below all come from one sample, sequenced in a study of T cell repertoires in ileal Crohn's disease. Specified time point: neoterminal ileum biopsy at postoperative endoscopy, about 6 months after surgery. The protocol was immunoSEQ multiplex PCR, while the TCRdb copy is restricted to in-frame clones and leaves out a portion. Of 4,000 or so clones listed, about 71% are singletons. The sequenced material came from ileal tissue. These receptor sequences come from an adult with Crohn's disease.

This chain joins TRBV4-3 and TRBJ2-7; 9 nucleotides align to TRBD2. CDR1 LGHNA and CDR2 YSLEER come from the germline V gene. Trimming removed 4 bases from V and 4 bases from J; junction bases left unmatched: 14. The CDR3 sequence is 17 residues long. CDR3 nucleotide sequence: TGCGCCAGCAGCCGGGGTCCCTCAGCGGGAGGACCTTACGAGCAGTACGTC. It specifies CASSRGPSAGGPYEQYV.

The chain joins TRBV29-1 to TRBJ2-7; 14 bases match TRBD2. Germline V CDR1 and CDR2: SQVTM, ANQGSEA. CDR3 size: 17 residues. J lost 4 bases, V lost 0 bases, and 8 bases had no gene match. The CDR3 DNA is TGCAGCGTTGAAGATCCGGGACTAGCGGGGGCATCGTACGAGCAGTACTTC. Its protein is CSVEDPGLAGASYEQYF.

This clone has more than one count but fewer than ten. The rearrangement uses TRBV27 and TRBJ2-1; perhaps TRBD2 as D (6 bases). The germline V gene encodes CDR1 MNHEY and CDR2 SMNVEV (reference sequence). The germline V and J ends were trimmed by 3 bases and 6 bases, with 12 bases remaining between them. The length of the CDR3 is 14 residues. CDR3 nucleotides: TGTGCCAGCAGTTTCTCTGGACTAAGCAATGAGCAGTTCTTC. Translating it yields CASSFSGLSNEQFF.

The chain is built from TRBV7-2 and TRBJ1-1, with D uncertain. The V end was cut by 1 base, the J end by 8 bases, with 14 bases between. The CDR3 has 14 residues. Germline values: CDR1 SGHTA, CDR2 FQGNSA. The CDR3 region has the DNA TGTGCCAGCAGCTTAGAGGCGGGATTCGGGGAAGCTTTCTTT. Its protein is CASSLEAGFGEAFF.

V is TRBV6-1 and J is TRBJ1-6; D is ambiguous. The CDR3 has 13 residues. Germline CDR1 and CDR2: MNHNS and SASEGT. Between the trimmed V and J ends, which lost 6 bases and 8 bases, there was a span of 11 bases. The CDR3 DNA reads TGTGCCAGCAGGATTGACGGAGATTCACCCCTCCACTTT. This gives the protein CASRIDGDSPLHF.

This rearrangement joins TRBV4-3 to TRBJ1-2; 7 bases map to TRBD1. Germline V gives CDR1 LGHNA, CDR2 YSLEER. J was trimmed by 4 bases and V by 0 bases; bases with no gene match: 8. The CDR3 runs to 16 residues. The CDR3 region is CASSQDKRQGGYGYTF. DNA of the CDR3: TGCGCCAGCAGCCAAGATAAGCGGCAGGGGGGCTATGGCTACACCTTC.

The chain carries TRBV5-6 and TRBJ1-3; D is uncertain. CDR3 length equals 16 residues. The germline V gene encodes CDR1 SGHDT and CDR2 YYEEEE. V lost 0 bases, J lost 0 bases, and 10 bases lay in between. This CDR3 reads CASSLGRTRSGNTIYF. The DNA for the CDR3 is TGTGCCAGCAGCTTGGGGCGGACTCGCTCTGGAAACACCATATATTTT.

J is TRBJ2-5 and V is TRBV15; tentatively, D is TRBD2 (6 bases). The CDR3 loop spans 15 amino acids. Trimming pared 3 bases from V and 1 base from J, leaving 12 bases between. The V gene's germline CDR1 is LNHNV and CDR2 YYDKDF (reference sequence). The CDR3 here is CATSSNPGSQETQYF. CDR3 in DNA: TGTGCCACCAGCAGCAATCCCGGGAGCCAAGAGACCCAGTACTTC.

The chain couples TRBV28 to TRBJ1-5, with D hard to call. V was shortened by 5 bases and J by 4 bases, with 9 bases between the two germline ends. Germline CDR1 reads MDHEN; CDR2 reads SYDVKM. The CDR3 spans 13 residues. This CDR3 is CASSPLSNQPQHF. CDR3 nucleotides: TGTGCCAGCAGTCCCCTTTCGAATCAGCCCCAGCATTTT.

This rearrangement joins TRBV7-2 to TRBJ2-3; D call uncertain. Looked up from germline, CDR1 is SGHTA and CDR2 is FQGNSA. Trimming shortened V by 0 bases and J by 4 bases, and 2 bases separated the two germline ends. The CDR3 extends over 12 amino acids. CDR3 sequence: CASSLAADTQYF. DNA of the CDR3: TGTGCCAGCAGCTTAGCCGCAGATACGCAGTATTTT.

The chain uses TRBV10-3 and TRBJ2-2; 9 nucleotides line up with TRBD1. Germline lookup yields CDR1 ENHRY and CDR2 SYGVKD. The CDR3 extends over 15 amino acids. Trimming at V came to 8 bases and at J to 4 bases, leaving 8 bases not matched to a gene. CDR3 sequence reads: CAIWEEQGATGELFF. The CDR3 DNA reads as TGTGCCATCTGGGAGGAACAGGGGGCCACCGGGGAGCTGTTTTTT.

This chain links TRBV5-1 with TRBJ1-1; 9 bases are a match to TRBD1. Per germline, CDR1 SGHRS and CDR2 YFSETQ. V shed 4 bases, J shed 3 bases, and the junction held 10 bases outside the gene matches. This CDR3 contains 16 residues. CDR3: CASSQSGDRVYTEAFF. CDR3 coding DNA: TGCGCCAGCAGCCAGTCTGGGGACAGGGTCTACACTGAAGCTTTCTTT. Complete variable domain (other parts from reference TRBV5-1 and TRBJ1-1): KAGVTQTPRYLIKTRGQQVTLSCSPISGHRSVSWYQQTPGQGLQFLFEYFSETQRNKGNFPGRFSGRQFSNSRSEMNVSTLELGDSALYLCASSQSGDRVYTEAFFGQGTRLTVV.

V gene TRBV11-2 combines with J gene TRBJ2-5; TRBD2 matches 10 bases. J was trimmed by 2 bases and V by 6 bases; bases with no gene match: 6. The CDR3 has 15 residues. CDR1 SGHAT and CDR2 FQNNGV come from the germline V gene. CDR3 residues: CASSGAAGGQETQYF. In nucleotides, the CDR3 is TGTGCCAGCAGTGGTGCAGCGGGAGGGCAAGAGACCCAGTACTTC.

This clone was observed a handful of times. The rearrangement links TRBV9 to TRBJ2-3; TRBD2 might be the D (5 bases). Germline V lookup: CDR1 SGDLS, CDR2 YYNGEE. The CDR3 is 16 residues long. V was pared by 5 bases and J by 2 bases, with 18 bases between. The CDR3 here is CASSYYGEQFTDTQYF. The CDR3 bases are TGTGCCAGCAGTTATTACGGGGAGCAATTCACAGATACGCAGTATTTT.

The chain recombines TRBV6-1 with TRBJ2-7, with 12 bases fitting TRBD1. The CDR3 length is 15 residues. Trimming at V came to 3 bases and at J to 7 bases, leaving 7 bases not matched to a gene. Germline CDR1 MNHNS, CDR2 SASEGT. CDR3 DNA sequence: TGTGCCAGCAGTGACGGGACAGGGGGCCTTAGGGAGCAGTACGTC. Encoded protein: CASSDGTGGLREQYV.